The present TCR beta chain was sequenced within a study of shared clonotypes between healthy human individuals (dated by TCRdb to the early 2020s). Notes on the research overall: Three men and a couple of women, aged 18 to 49 years, made up the cohort. For each donor, CD4 naive and CD4 memory were each run on three plates, CD8 naive on two plates, and CD8 memory on one plate. Leukapheresis yielded between about 0.94 and 9.5 billion PBMCs per donor. To estimate repertoire size and how much clonotype sharing occurs between individuals, the study deeply sequenced the blood TCR repertoires of about five healthy adults. To increase sequencing depth and limit assay-specific biases, different laboratories used diverse techniques to prepare libraries and sequence TCR repertoires.

The CDR3 covers 18 residues, taking in both the cysteine and the phenylalanine. Only the CDR3 DNA stays, 54 bases, in frame from base 1. The germline V gene supplies CDR1 SNHLY and CDR2 FYNNEI. V sheds 7 bases and J sheds 0 bases, leaving 19 bases between their ends. Study-level results and caveats: Because the study included only a small number of donors, the genetic and exposure-history diversity represented was limited. Around 5% of naive CD4, 3.5% of naive CD8, roughly 2.4% of memory CD4, and approximately 0.4% of memory CD8 clonotypes were shared across several donors. Sampling was restricted to blood, and TCR repertoires in tissues likely differ from the TCR repertoires found in blood. Estimated clonotype richness was generally larger for naive than for memory subsets. Pairwise subsampling led to the expectation that sequencing depth would affect the degree of clonotype sharing among donors. Higher generation probabilities were observed for clonotypes shared by all four sorted-subset donors than for non-shared clonotypes. Rarefaction of sorted-subset datasets indicated incomplete sequencing despite the large sequencing depth.

A few counts support this clone. No antigen is known for it. Base qualities are not at hand, and no much larger clone is one base apart. The donors were healthy, HIV-negative adults with no recently reported acute infections or vaccinations. Every donor was a Caucasian adult residing in Nashville, Tennessee, USA. CD4+ T cells were enriched by magnetic negative selection, after which naive cells were positively selected on CD45RA and the negative fraction was taken as the memory subset. Blood was collected by leukapheresis, and PBMCs were isolated by Ficoll-Histopaque density gradient centrifugation and then cryopreserved in liquid nitrogen vapor phase. Purity and quantity of every magnetically sorted T cell population were checked by analytical flow cytometry. Genomic DNA was isolated from each sorted fraction and quantified by UV absorbance on a Nanodrop 2000c. Using the deep immunoSEQ assay, TCR CDR3 regions were amplified from genomic DNA by multiplex PCR. For each cell subset, the extracted genomic DNA was distributed evenly across all wells of several immunoSEQ 96-well plates, and each plate served as one replicate. For sorted subsets, 150 to 250 ng genomic DNA, equal to 25,000 to 35,000 T cell genomes, was loaded into each replicate PCR. The purified libraries were quantified using a Qubit 3.0 fluorometer, sized with a Bioanalyzer 2100, and then quantified again using the KAPA Library Quantification kit. Every immunoSEQ 96-well plate was sequenced on a dedicated single-read 150-cycle Illumina NextSeq 550 flow cell. As for how the authors treated the data: The immunoSEQ output contained only junctional sequences without quality scores, so filtering could not match that applied to full-length reads. Sequences were annotated with PyIR, a Python wrapper for IgBLAST v1.9, using IMGT germline references to assign V/J genes and CDR3. Any read was removed if the V/J assignment was weak (E-value above 1e-6), the CDR3 was missing, or the read contained stop codons, out-of-frame junctions, or ambiguous translated residues. V3J clonotypes were defined as sequences sharing the same inferred V gene, J gene, and CDR3 amino acid sequence. The percentage overlap between two repertoires was calculated by dividing the number of shared unique clonotypes by the size of the smaller repertoire. Three approaches were used to assess repertoire richness: RTK rarefaction, the Chao1 estimator, and Recon v2.1 estimates of unobserved clonotypes. For all TCRbeta clonotypes obtained by the gDNA method from a few donors, generation probabilities were computed with OLGA. TCRdb's version of the immuneACCESS table is confined to in-frame rearrangements and falls short of the full clone set. An unresolved V gene accounts for under half of the shortfall where checked; the remainder is of unknown origin. V and J calls and clone size are copied from that table; D and trimming were computed from the DNA. The sample table contains some 300,000 clones; only one count was recorded for roughly 70% of them. Jointly, the top ten make up around 9.3% of the sample.

Input material: memory CD4+ T cells sorted from blood. The cell subset or site tag for this specimen amounts to: CD45RA-negative fraction. The receptor's source is a young man in good health. Rearrangement joined TRBV2 to TRBJ2-6, with a weak D call of TRBD1 (7 bases match). The DNA reads TGTGCCAGCACCCGACGGCCAGGGGGGAACTCTGGGGCCAACGTCCTGACTTTC. Its translation reads: CASTRRPGGNSGANVLTF.